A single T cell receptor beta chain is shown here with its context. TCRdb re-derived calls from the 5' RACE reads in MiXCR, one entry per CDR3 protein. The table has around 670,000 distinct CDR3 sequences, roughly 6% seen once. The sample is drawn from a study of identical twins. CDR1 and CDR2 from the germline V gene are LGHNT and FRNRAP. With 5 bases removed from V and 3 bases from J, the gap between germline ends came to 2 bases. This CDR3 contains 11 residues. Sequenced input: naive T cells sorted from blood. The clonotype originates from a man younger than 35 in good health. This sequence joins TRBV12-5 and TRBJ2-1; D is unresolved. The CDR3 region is CASGVYNEQFF. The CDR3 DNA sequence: TGTGCTAGTGGTGTCTACAATGAGCAGTTCTTC. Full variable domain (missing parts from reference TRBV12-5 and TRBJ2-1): DARVTQTPRHKVTEMGQEVTMRCQPILGHNTVFWYRQTMMQGLELLAYFRNRAPLDDSGMPKDRFSAEMPDATLATLKIQPSEPRDSAVYFCASGVYNEQFFGPGTRLTVL.